These 30 T cell receptor beta chains were sequenced from one sample in a study of cytomegalovirus exposure and HLA in healthy donors. It was with 60 Vbeta and 13 Jbeta primers that the PCR ran. TCRdb keeps only in-frame clones here, not all; method: immunoSEQ multiplex PCR. The sample contains roughly 120,000 clones, less than 80% of which appear only once. Source material: PBMCs. The receptors here all came from a man aged 50 to 59 in good health and CMV-seronegative.

V usage is TRBV27 and J usage is TRBJ1-1, with D unresolved. Per germline, CDR1 MNHEY and CDR2 SMNVEV (reference sequence). Trimming left V 6 bases short and J 0 bases short, with 8 bases between. This CDR3 has 13 residues. As DNA, the CDR3 is TGTGCCAGCAGACCGGGATTGAACACTGAAGCTTTCTTT. Amino acids: CASRPGLNTEAFF.

V and J are TRBV6-5 and TRBJ1-2; 7 bases align to TRBD1. With 6 bases clipped from V and 4 bases from J, the junction kept 8 bases outside the gene matches. The germline V gene has CDR1 MNHEY and CDR2 SVGAGI. CDR3 length: 14 amino acids. Here the CDR3 reads CASSPDRVRYGYTF. Here the CDR3 DNA reads TGTGCCAGCAGCCCCGACAGGGTGCGCTATGGCTACACCTTC.

The chain has TRBV6-1 and TRBJ1-2; weak D call: TRBD1 (6 bases). The germline V and J ends were trimmed by 7 bases and 6 bases, with 15 bases remaining between them. Germline CDR1 is MNHNS and CDR2 is SASEGT. CDR3 length: 13 residues. CDR3 DNA sequence: TGTGCCAGCACCGTAAGTCAGGGGAATGGCTACACCTTC. Its translation: CASTVSQGNGYTF.

The genes are TRBV7-9 and TRBJ1-2; no clear D gene. Germline values: CDR1 SEHNR, CDR2 FQNEAQ (reference sequence). Trimming cost V 3 bases and J 4 bases, with 15 bases left between them. The CDR3 is made up of 15 amino acids. CDR3 bases: TGTGCCAGCAGCTTTCTGTGGGAGATCGGCTATGGCTACACCTTC. It specifies CASSFLWEIGYGYTF.

The gene calls are TRBV7-2 and TRBJ1-1, with no clear D. This CDR3 comprises 14 residues. The V and J ends lost 6 bases and 1 base respectively, with 12 bases between them. From germline, CDR1 is SGHTA and CDR2 FQGNSA. This CDR3 reads CASSPPGRNTEAFF. The CDR3 DNA reads TGTGCCAGCAGTCCACCTGGCAGGAACACTGAAGCTTTCTTT.

The rearrangement uses TRBV7-9 and TRBJ2-5, with TRBD1 matching over 8 bases. This CDR3 comprises 15 residues. Germline-derived CDR1 and CDR2 are SEHNR and FQNEAQ (reference sequence). V was clipped by 2 bases and J by 1 base; unmatched bases: 3. The CDR3 loop reads CASSLLQGVQETQYF. The CDR3 nucleotides are TGTGCCAGCAGCTTACTACAGGGGGTCCAAGAGACCCAGTACTTC.

The chain combines TRBV9 with TRBJ1-3, with a tentative D call TRBD1 (5 bases). The CDR3 has 17 amino acids. V shed 0 bases and J shed 0 bases, with 13 bases lying between them. Germline V lookup: CDR1 SGDLS, CDR2 YYNGEE. The CDR3 DNA sequence: TGTGCCAGCAGCGTAGCTGGGGCAGCTAACTCTGGAAACACCATATATTTT. Amino acids: CASSVAGAANSGNTIYF.

This chain joins TRBV2 and TRBJ2-7; 7 bases line up with TRBD2. CDR1 SNHLY and CDR2 FYNNEI come from the germline V gene. The CDR3 runs to 13 residues. Unmatched junction bases numbered 10, after V lost 8 bases and J lost 6 bases. The CDR3 sequence is CASLFSGHLEQYF. In nucleotides, the CDR3 is TGTGCCAGCTTGTTTAGCGGGCACCTCGAGCAGTACTTC.

The chain links TRBV28 to TRBJ2-2, with TRBD1 identical over 10 bases. The CDR3 contains 18 residues. J was trimmed by 1 base and V by 5 bases; bases with no gene match: 10. Germline V CDR1 and CDR2: MDHEN, SYDVKM. As DNA, the CDR3 is TGTGCCAGCAGTCCACTCGGAGGGACAGGGGAGAACACCGGGGAGCTGTTTTTT. Its translation: CASSPLGGTGENTGELFF. Complete variable domain (other parts from reference TRBV28 and TRBJ2-2): DVKVTQSSRYLVKRTGEKVFLECVQDMDHENMFWYRQDPGLGLRLIYFSYDVKMKEKGDIPEGYSVSREKKERFSLILESASTNQTSMYLCASSPLGGTGENTGELFFGEGSRLTVL.

The genes are TRBV4-1 and TRBJ2-1; 8 nucleotides line up with TRBD1. Unmatched junction bases numbered 5, after V lost 3 bases and J lost 7 bases. CDR1 MGHRA and CDR2 YSYEKL come from the germline V gene. The CDR3 length is 14 residues. CDR3 bases: TGCGCCAGCAGCCACTTGCACAGGGGGAATGAGCAGTTCTTC. Its translation: CASSHLHRGNEQFF.

The gene calls are TRBV27 and TRBJ2-5, with 11 bases fitting TRBD2. The CDR3 totals 18 residues. The J segment lost 2 bases and the V segment lost 6 bases, leaving 14 bases of the junction unmatched. Germline V gene lookup returns CDR1 MNHEY and CDR2 SMNVEV (reference sequence). The chain's CDR3 is CASSPTRPLAGGQETQYF. As DNA, the CDR3 is TGTGCCAGCAGCCCCACCCGACCTCTAGCGGGGGGACAAGAGACCCAGTACTTC.

The genes are TRBV13 and TRBJ2-1, with D perhaps TRBD1 (6 bases). This CDR3 contains 16 residues. V was cut by 5 bases and J by 3 bases, with 17 bases left in between. Germline lookup yields CDR1 PRHDT and CDR2 FYEKMQ (reference sequence). The CDR3 loop is CASSLREEGVYNEQFF. As DNA, the CDR3 is TGTGCCAGCAGCCTACGCGAAGAGGGGGTCTACAATGAGCAGTTCTTC. The entire variable domain, with the rest obtained from reference TRBV13 and TRBJ2-1, is as follows: AAGVIQSPRHLIKEKRETATLKCYPIPRHDTVYWYQQGPGQDPQFLISFYEKMQSDKGSIPDRFSAQQFSDYHSELNMSSLELGDSALYFCASSLREEGVYNEQFFGPGTRLTVL.

This clone was counted only a few times. The CDR3 reads CASSEVAGHTDTQYF. The CDR3 bases are TGTGCCAGCAGTGAAGTAGCGGGGCACACAGATACGCAGTATTTT. This chain connects TRBV6-1 to TRBJ2-3, with 8 bases fitting TRBD2. V shed 1 base, J shed 2 bases, and the junction held 2 bases outside the gene matches. The CDR3 spans 15 residues. In germline, CDR1 is MNHNS, CDR2 SASEGT.

The chain uses TRBV6-5 and TRBJ1-1; a weak D match, TRBD1 (5 bases). The CDR3 has 12 amino acids. Germline V gene sequence: CDR1 MNHEY, CDR2 SVGAGI. V lost 5 bases, J lost 6 bases, and 10 bases lay in between. CDR3 sequence (DNA): TGTGCCAGCAGTCCAGGGATAGCTGAAGCTTTCTTT. Translated, it gives CASSPGIAEAFF.

The table lists this clone with a few counts. The rearrangement joins TRBV9 to TRBJ2-3, with 15 bases fitting TRBD2. The V segment lost 3 bases and the J segment 5 bases; nucleotides outside the gene matches: 7. Germline V gene data show CDR1 as SGDLS and CDR2 as YYNGEE. This CDR3 spans 17 amino acids. The chain's CDR3 is CASSGGLAGGRGDTQYF. The CDR3 DNA reads as TGTGCCAGCAGCGGAGGACTAGCGGGGGGGCGTGGAGATACGCAGTATTTT.

This sequence joins TRBV28 and TRBJ2-7; perhaps TRBD1 as D (6 bases). This CDR3 has 13 amino acids. The germline CDR1 and CDR2 sequences are MDHEN and SYDVKM. V lost 10 bases and J lost 1, with 14 bases in between. CDR3 in amino acids: CATSLGASYEQYV. DNA for the CDR3: TGTGCCACCTCCCTGGGGGCATCCTACGAGCAGTACGTC.

Comments on this clone: The same CDR3 also results from other DNA sequences found in this sample. The J gene is TRBJ2-3, the V gene TRBV7-2; D perhaps matches TRBD2 (5 bases). The CDR3 loop spans 13 amino acids. V lost 5 bases and J lost 3, with 9 bases in between. Germline CDR1 is SGHTA and CDR2 is FQGNSA. CDR3 amino acids: CASSLGVTDTQYF. The DNA of the CDR3 is TGTGCCAGCAGCCTGGGAGTAACAGATACGCAGTATTTT. Filled out from reference TRBV7-2 and TRBJ2-3, the complete variable domain reads GAGVSQSPSNKVTEKGKDVELRCDPISGHTALYWYRQSLGQGLEFLIYFQGNSAPDKSGLPSDRFSAERTGGSVSTLTIQRTQQEDSAVYLCASSLGVTDTQYFGPGTRLTVL.

The chain has TRBV11-2 and TRBJ2-3; 11 nucleotides line up with TRBD2. Trimming took 3 bases from V and 2 from J; bases not matched to a gene: 7. The germline V gene encodes CDR1 SGHAT and CDR2 FQNNGV. The CDR3 runs 17 residues. In DNA form, the CDR3 reads TGTGCCAGCAGCTTCCCCCAGACTAGCGGGGACACAGATACGCAGTATTTT. Translated: CASSFPQTSGDTDTQYF.

V gene TRBV10-1 combines with J gene TRBJ2-1; 7 bases are a match to TRBD2. The CDR3 has 13 residues. V dropped 4 bases and J dropped 6; count of bases not matched to a gene: 3. Germline CDR1 WNHNN, CDR2 SYGVQD (reference sequence). This CDR3 is CASSVPGGNEQFF. CDR3 bases: TGCGCCAGCAGTGTCCCGGGGGGCAATGAGCAGTTCTTC.

The rearrangement joins TRBV28 to TRBJ1-4; D is perhaps TRBD1 (6 bases). V lost 4 bases and J 6 bases, leaving 12 bases between the germline ends. The CDR3 has 14 amino acids. In germline, CDR1 is MDHEN, CDR2 SYDVKM. This chain's CDR3 is CASSYRVAHEKLFF. CDR3 in DNA: TGTGCCAGCAGTTACAGGGTAGCGCATGAAAAACTGTTTTTT.

V and J are TRBV6-6 and TRBJ2-7; 7 positions agree with TRBD1. This CDR3 is built from 14 residues. The germline V gene encodes CDR1 MNHNY and CDR2 SVGAGI (reference sequence). J gave up 6 bases and V 4 bases, and 9 bases lay outside the gene matches. The CDR3 DNA reads TGTGCCAGCAGTTCGACAGGGCTGGCTTCCGAGCAGTACGTC. Amino acid sequence: CASSSTGLASEQYV.

V is TRBV7-6 and J is TRBJ2-7, with 8 bases lining up with TRBD1. This CDR3 region has 14 residues. CDR1 and CDR2 from the germline V gene are SGHVS and FNYEAQ. V was clipped by 5 bases and J by 4 bases; unmatched bases: 7. CDR3 sequence reads: CASSLRTGQYEQYV. Written as DNA, the CDR3 is TGTGCCAGCAGCCTTCGGACAGGGCAGTACGAGCAGTACGTC.

The chain uses TRBV19 and TRBJ2-5, with 7 bases fitting TRBD1. Trimming at V came to 5 bases and at J to 4 bases, leaving 13 bases not matched to a gene. The CDR3 sequence is 16 residues long. The germline CDR1 and CDR2 sequences are LNHDA and SQIVND (reference sequence). CDR3 sequence: CASSVGTDAGGETQYF. CDR3 sequence (DNA): TGTGCCAGTAGTGTCGGGACAGATGCTGGAGGAGAGACCCAGTACTTC.

V gene TRBV7-9 combines with J gene TRBJ2-5; D perhaps matches TRBD1 (6 bases). CDR3 length: 12 residues. From germline, CDR1 is SEHNR and CDR2 FQNEAQ (reference sequence). Trimming removed 6 bases at V and 5 bases at J, with 10 bases between. The CDR3 sequence: CASSARGETQYF. CDR3 DNA: TGTGCCAGCAGTGCTAGGGGGGAGACCCAGTACTTC. Variable domain in full (rest from reference TRBV7-9 and TRBJ2-5): DTGVSQNPRHKITKRGQNVTFRCDPISEHNRLYWYRQTLGQGPEFLTYFQNEAQLEKSRLLSDRFSAERPKGSFSTLEIQRTEQGDSAMYLCASSARGETQYFGPGTRLLVL.

The chain carries TRBV30 and TRBJ2-7, with D perhaps matching TRBD1 (6 bases). The CDR3 length is 12 residues. CDR1 is GTSNPN and CDR2 is SVGIG in the germline V gene (reference sequence). Trimming left V 3 bases short and J 6 bases short, with 12 bases between. The CDR3 nucleotides are TGTGCCTGGAGCACAACAGGGTCCGAGCAGTACTTC. This sequence encodes CAWSTTGSEQYF.

The rearrangement uses TRBV30 and TRBJ1-5, with 9 bases aligning to TRBD1. The CDR3 extends over 17 amino acids. Germline CDR1 and CDR2: GTSNPN and SVGIG (reference sequence). Trimming cost V 3 bases and J 1 base; bases outside gene matches: 10. The CDR3 nucleotides are TGTGCCTGGAGCGGGGGACAGGGCGGGGTAAGCAATCAGCCCCAGCATTTT. Its translation: CAWSGGQGGVSNQPQHF.

This clone appeared a single time. The chain has TRBV18 and TRBJ1-2, with D hard to call. V was shortened by 0 bases and J by 3 bases, with 11 bases between the two germline ends. This CDR3 has 15 residues. CDR1 is KGHSH, CDR2 LQKENI, per germline. CDR3 in amino acids: CASSPPAGIHYGYTF. CDR3 coding DNA: TGTGCCAGCTCACCACCGGCCGGGATCCACTATGGCTACACCTTC.

This clone was counted only a few times. The V gene is TRBV5-4, the J gene TRBJ2-2; TRBD2 aligns across 8 bases. CDR3 length: 18 residues. V was clipped by 4 bases and J by 5 bases; unmatched bases: 16. The germline V gene encodes CDR1 SGHNT and CDR2 YYREEE (reference sequence). CDR3 region: CASSPTQGSGGRTGELFF. The CDR3 nucleotides are TGTGCCAGCAGCCCCACCCAAGGGAGCGGGGGTCGAACCGGGGAGCTGTTTTTT.

The CDR3 reads CASSLEGLADTGELFF. In DNA form, the CDR3 reads TGTGCCAGCAGCTTAGAGGGACTAGCTGACACCGGGGAGCTGTTTTTT. V is TRBV7-2 and J is TRBJ2-2; TRBD2 aligns across 9 bases. Looked up from germline, CDR1 is SGHTA and CDR2 is FQGNSA. V was pared by 1 base and J by 3 bases, with 3 bases of the junction left unmatched. The length of the CDR3 is 16 residues.

The rearrangement links TRBV5-1 to TRBJ2-3, with 16 bases fitting TRBD2. This CDR3 has 17 residues. V shed 4 bases and J 4 bases; nucleotides not matched to a gene: 6. The germline V gene has CDR1 SGHRS and CDR2 YFSETQ. CDR3 residues: CASSLGTSGGAADTQYF. CDR3 DNA: TGCGCCAGCAGCCTCGGGACTAGCGGGGGGGCAGCAGATACGCAGTATTTT.